Shown below are 27 T cell receptor beta chains from a single sample sequenced in a study of OX40 agonist ivuxolimab in advanced cancers. The assay was immunoSEQ multiplex PCR, and TCRdb's table has in-frame clones only and misses some. Of approximately 31,000 clones in the sample, approximately 89% are singletons; the top ten hold less than 30%. The material sequenced was CD4+ or CD8+ T cells sorted from blood, taken in a trial of the OX40 agonist ivuxolimab. The receptor source for this set is an adult with an advanced solid tumor such as melanoma, head and neck, liver or kidney cancer.

The chain employs TRBV10-2 and TRBJ2-2; D may correspond to TRBD1 or TRBD2 (6 bases each). Trimming cost V 3 bases and J 7 bases, with 12 bases left between them. The CDR3 loop spans 14 amino acids. Germline V gene sequence: CDR1 WSHSY, CDR2 SAAADI. The CDR3 loop is CASSEGGGIGELFF. CDR3 DNA sequence: TGCGCCAGCAGTGAAGGAGGGGGTATCGGGGAGCTGTTTTTT.

The CDR3 coding sequence is TGTGCCAGCAGCTTCGGGACAGAATCCTACGAGCAGTACTTC. It yields the protein CASSFGTESYEQYF. V gene TRBV5-4 combines with J gene TRBJ2-7; 7 nucleotides match TRBD1. V gave up 2 bases and J gave up 1 base; unmatched junction bases: 3. CDR1 SGHNT and CDR2 YYREEE come from the germline V gene (reference sequence). The CDR3 spans 14 residues.

The CDR3 nucleotides are TGTGCCAGCAGCGTAGTGGGGGTCTCGGATGAGCAGTTCTTC. Its translation: CASSVVGVSDEQFF. The J gene is TRBJ2-1, the V gene TRBV9; D assignment may be TRBD1 or TRBD2 (5 bases each). CDR3 length: 14 amino acids. Trimming took 0 bases from V and 8 from J, leaving 12 bases between them. Germline values: CDR1 SGDLS, CDR2 YYNGEE. The whole variable domain, filled in from reference TRBV9 and TRBJ2-1, reads DSGVTQTPKHLITATGQRVTLRCSPRSGDLSVYWYQQSLDQGLQFLIQYYNGEERAKGNILERFSAQQFPDLHSELNLSSLELGDSALYFCASSVVGVSDEQFFGPGTRLTVL.

V is TRBV11-2 and J is TRBJ2-3, with 10 bases fitting TRBD2. Trimming took 4 bases from V and 1 from J; bases not matched to a gene: 5. Germline V CDR1 and CDR2: SGHAT, FQNNGV. The CDR3 runs to 16 residues. The CDR3 loop is CASSWDLAGGTDTQYF. DNA for the CDR3: TGTGCCAGCAGCTGGGACCTAGCGGGGGGCACAGATACGCAGTATTTT.

The genes are TRBV5-4 and TRBJ2-3, with D perhaps TRBD2 (6 bases). Germline CDR1 and CDR2: SGHNT and YYREEE (reference sequence). This CDR3 is 15 amino acids long. V shed 4 bases and J shed 2 bases, with 14 bases lying between them. Here the CDR3 DNA reads TGTGCCAGCAGCACGACCGGGACTCACACAGATACGCAGTATTTT. Its translation: CASSTTGTHTDTQYF.

The chain links TRBV6-1 to TRBJ2-7, with D tentatively TRBD1 or TRBD2 (5 bases each). Germline CDR1 MNHNS, CDR2 SASEGT. This CDR3 is 14 amino acids long. Trimming cost V 6 bases and J 2 bases, with 14 bases left between them. The CDR3 DNA sequence: TGTGCCAGCAGCCCACGGGACGGGACCTACGAGCAGTACTTC. Protein sequence: CASSPRDGTYEQYF.

V usage is TRBV5-4 and J usage is TRBJ2-7; D may correspond to TRBD1 or TRBD2 (5 bases each). V lost 1 base and J 6 bases, leaving 14 bases between the germline ends. In germline, CDR1 is SGHNT, CDR2 YYREEE (reference sequence). The CDR3 loop spans 14 amino acids. CDR3 nucleotide sequence: TGTGCCAGCAGCTTGAGTGGCACGAGGGGCGAGCAGTACTTC. Translating gives CASSLSGTRGEQYF.

The chain combines TRBV7-6 with TRBJ2-3, with 8 bases matching TRBD2. Losses at the gene ends were 4 bases for V and 5 bases for J; bases not matched to a gene: 8. Germline V gene lookup returns CDR1 SGHVS and CDR2 FNYEAQ. The CDR3 totals 15 residues. The CDR3: CASSWAGGGGDTQYF. The CDR3 region has the DNA TGTGCCAGCAGCTGGGCGGGAGGCGGGGGAGATACGCAGTATTTT.

The chain recombines TRBV6-1 with TRBJ1-5; 7 bases line up with TRBD1. V shed 2 bases, J shed 4 bases, and the junction held 8 bases outside the gene matches. The CDR3 contains 16 residues. Germline CDR1 and CDR2: MNHNS and SASEGT. CDR3: CASSERHRDRNQPQHF. In DNA, the CDR3 is TGTGCCAGCAGTGAACGACACCGGGACAGAAATCAGCCCCAGCATTTT.

This chain links TRBV5-6 with TRBJ2-1, with 7 bases that match TRBD2. J lost 2 bases, V lost 8 bases, and 10 bases had no gene match. Germline lookup yields CDR1 SGHDT and CDR2 YYEEEE. This CDR3 is 15 amino acids long. The CDR3 sequence: CASSIVAGPYNEQFF. DNA for the CDR3: TGTGCCAGTAGTATTGTAGCGGGCCCCTACAATGAGCAGTTCTTC.

The chain has TRBV15 and TRBJ2-7; D may be TRBD2 (5 bases). This CDR3 comprises 15 residues. Germline-derived CDR1 and CDR2 are LNHNV and YYDKDF (reference sequence). The V end was cut by 0 bases, the J end by 2 bases, with 11 bases between. CDR3 DNA: TGTGCCACCAGCAGAGATCGGGGAATAACCTACGAGCAGTACTTC. As protein: CATSRDRGITYEQYF. The variable domain in full, completed from reference TRBV15 and TRBJ2-7, reads DAMVIQNPRYQVTQFGKPVTLSCSQTLNHNVMYWYQQKSSQAPKLLFHYYDKDFNNEADTPDNFQSRRPNTSFCFLDIRSPGLGDTAMYLCATSRDRGITYEQYFGPGTRLTVT.

The chain's CDR3 is CASSPQSSGNYGYTF. As DNA, the CDR3 is TGTGCCAGTAGTCCCCAATCTTCGGGGAATTATGGCTACACCTTC. This rearrangement joins TRBV19 to TRBJ1-2; no clear D. CDR1 is LNHDA, CDR2 SQIVND, per germline (reference sequence). The CDR3 is 15 amino acids. V dropped 5 bases and J dropped 5 bases, with 18 bases sitting between them.

The chain recombines TRBV2 with TRBJ2-7; TRBD2 matches 10 bases. This CDR3 is 16 amino acids long. V lost 3 bases and J lost 1; bases outside the gene matches: 6. Germline V lookup: CDR1 SNHLY, CDR2 FYNNEI. The CDR3 region is CASSEWLAGGSYEQYF. For the CDR3, the DNA is TGTGCCAGCAGTGAGTGGTTAGCGGGAGGATCCTACGAGCAGTACTTC.

This chain links TRBV14 with TRBJ2-1; D is unresolved. Germline CDR1 is SGHDN and CDR2 is FVKESK. V lost 0 bases, J lost 3 bases, and 12 bases lay in between. This CDR3 region has 16 residues. For the CDR3, the DNA is TGTGCCAGCAGCCAAGATAGGCAGTACTACTACAATGAGCAGTTCTTC. Translated: CASSQDRQYYYNEQFF.

The V and J genes are TRBV9 and TRBJ2-1; TRBD2 matches 7 bases. CDR1 SGDLS and CDR2 YYNGEE come from the germline V gene. CDR3 length: 13 residues. Trimming cost V 3 bases and J 3 bases; bases outside gene matches: 0. CDR3 nucleotides: TGTGCCAGCAGCGGGGACTACTACAATGAGCAGTTCTTC. This gives the protein CASSGDYYNEQFF.

J is TRBJ1-5 and V is TRBV28, with D hard to call. Germline assignment: CDR1 MDHEN and CDR2 SYDVKM. CDR3 length: 11 residues. Deletions cut 5 bases from V and 5 bases from J, with 4 bases between. CDR3 protein: CASSVDQPQHF. CDR3 sequence (DNA): TGTGCCAGCAGTGTCGATCAGCCCCAGCATTTT.

The chain links TRBV15 to TRBJ2-1, with 11 bases lining up with TRBD2. V trimming: 6 bases; J trimming: 7 bases; junction bases outside the gene matches: 5. CDR1 and CDR2 from the germline V gene are LNHNV and YYDKDF (reference sequence). This CDR3 has 14 residues. The CDR3 nucleotides read TGTGCCACCAGATTGACTAGCGGGGTAAATGAGCAGTTCTTC. Translating gives CATRLTSGVNEQFF.

The gene calls are TRBV5-4 and TRBJ1-1, with TRBD1 identical over 11 bases. J lost 4 bases, V lost 2 bases, and 1 base had no gene match. This CDR3 has 14 residues. Germline loops: CDR1 SGHNT, CDR2 YYREEE (reference sequence). CDR3 nucleotides: TGTGCCAGCAGCTTAGGGACAGGGGGCACTGAAGCTTTCTTT. Amino acid sequence: CASSLGTGGTEAFF.

This rearrangement joins TRBV14 to TRBJ2-1; D uncertain. CDR3 length equals 12 residues. Germline V gene lookup returns CDR1 SGHDN and CDR2 FVKESK. V lost 1 base and J lost 4, with 2 bases in between. Written as DNA, the CDR3 is TGTGCCAGCAGCCAAGCTTACAATGAGCAGTTCTTC. Translated: CASSQAYNEQFF.

This clone was found once. The V call is TRBV7-9, the J call TRBJ2-3; no clear D. The CDR3 contains 14 residues. Per germline, CDR1 SEHNR and CDR2 FQNEAQ (reference sequence). V lost 1 base, J lost 6 bases, and 11 bases lay in between. In nucleotides, the CDR3 is TGTGCCAGCAGCTTAGTTACGGCCCTTGATACGCAGTATTTT. It specifies CASSLVTALDTQYF.

The chain couples TRBV10-1 to TRBJ2-6; no clear D gene. The CDR3 sequence is 16 residues long. The germline gives CDR1 WNHNN, CDR2 SYGVQD (reference sequence). Trimming stripped 5 bases from V and 5 bases from J, with 16 bases between. CDR3 nucleotides: TGCGCCAGCAGTACAATCGCACAAAGTCGGGCCAACGTCCTGACTTTC. It is translated as CASSTIAQSRANVLTF.

The J gene is TRBJ1-1, the V gene TRBV27; D is unclear. Germline V gives CDR1 MNHEY, CDR2 SMNVEV (reference sequence). The V end was cut by 6 bases, the J end by 1 base, with 15 bases between. The CDR3 totals 15 residues. The CDR3 nucleotides read TGTGCCAGCAGCCTCTGGACCGGGAAGAACACTGAAGCTTTCTTT. Amino acid sequence: CASSLWTGKNTEAFF.

V gene TRBV7-2 combines with J gene TRBJ1-2; tentatively, D is TRBD1 (6 bases). Deletions cut 5 bases from V and 1 base from J, with 17 bases between. The CDR3 has 16 residues. Germline V gene lookup returns CDR1 SGHTA and CDR2 FQGNSA. The CDR3 DNA sequence: TGTGCCAGCAGCCCGAGGGACACAGGGTTTAACTATGGCTACACCTTC. Translation: CASSPRDTGFNYGYTF. Full variable domain (rest looked up from reference TRBV7-2 and TRBJ1-2): GAGVSQSPSNKVTEKGKDVELRCDPISGHTALYWYRQSLGQGLEFLIYFQGNSAPDKSGLPSDRFSAERTGGSVSTLTIQRTQQEDSAVYLCASSPRDTGFNYGYTFGSGTRLTVV.

This sequence joins TRBV27 and TRBJ2-5, with D hard to call. The V end lost 7 bases, the J end lost 4 bases, and 7 bases lay between the germline ends. This CDR3 is built from 11 residues. CDR1 and CDR2 (germline): MNHEY, SMNVEV (reference sequence). CDR3 sequence (DNA): TGTGCCAGCAATTGGGGAGAGACCCAGTACTTC. Amino acid sequence: CASNWGETQYF.

The chain recombines TRBV2 with TRBJ1-5, with D possibly being TRBD1 (5 bases). Trimming removed 4 bases from V and 6 bases from J, with 19 bases in between. The V gene's germline CDR1 is SNHLY and CDR2 FYNNEI. The CDR3 has 16 amino acids. CDR3 region: CASSGGGSMVGQPQHF. The CDR3 DNA reads TGTGCCAGCAGTGGGGGGGGGAGTATGGTTGGTCAGCCCCAGCATTTT.

This chain connects TRBV28 to TRBJ2-7; D not resolved. V lost 6 bases, J lost 3 bases, and 9 bases lay in between. Germline V lookup: CDR1 MDHEN, CDR2 SYDVKM. This CDR3 has 12 residues. The CDR3 DNA sequence: TGTGCCAGCAGATTCGGCGGCTACGAGCAGTACTTC. Translating it yields CASRFGGYEQYF.

The rearrangement joins TRBV11-1 to TRBJ2-7, with D possibly being TRBD2 (5 bases). CDR1 and CDR2 (germline): SGHAT, FQDESV (reference sequence). Trimming took 0 bases from V and 4 from J, leaving 7 bases between them. The CDR3 extends over 13 amino acids. CDR3 coding DNA: TGTGCCAGCAGCTTAGCGGGAGCTTACGAGCAGTACTTC. Encoded protein: CASSLAGAYEQYF.